This passage covers 18 T cell receptor beta chains from one sample sequenced in a study of Graves' ophthalmopathy and Graves' hyperthyroidism. As the template, RNA transcripts were used to amplify TCR beta CDR3 regions. First-round RT-PCR used HTBI primers; second-round multiplex PCR followed. TCRdb re-called the multiplex PCR reads with MiXCR, one entry per CDR3 protein. The sample lists about 390,000 distinct CDR3 sequences, about a sixth occurring once. The sequencing sample was made of peripheral blood. The receptors were sampled from an adult woman with stable Graves' hyperthyroidism.

This clonotype was counted ten times or more. J is TRBJ1-1 and V is TRBV6-5; 8 nucleotides match TRBD1. V lost 4 bases, J lost 5 bases, and 3 bases stayed unmatched. The CDR3 runs to 13 residues. Germline V CDR1 and CDR2: MNHEY, SVGAGI. CDR3 protein: CASSSDRETEAFF. The CDR3, as DNA: TGTGCCAGCAGTTCGGACAGGGAAACTGAAGCTTTCTTT.

This clonotype was picked up many times. J is TRBJ2-5 and V is TRBV20-1, with TRBD2 matching 11 bases. With 5 bases clipped from V and 1 base from J, the junction kept 3 bases outside the gene matches. The CDR3 totals 14 residues. The germline CDR1 and CDR2 sequences are DFQATT and SNEGSKA (reference sequence). This CDR3 reads CSACGLAGQETQYF. DNA for the CDR3: TGCAGTGCTTGCGGACTAGCGGGCCAAGAGACCCAGTACTTC.

The table lists this clonotype with many counts. This chain connects TRBV24-1 to TRBJ2-2, with TRBD1 matching over 8 bases. The CDR3 runs 15 residues. The V gene end was trimmed by 4 bases and the J gene end by 5 bases; junction bases not matched to a gene: 5. CDR1 is KGHDR and CDR2 is SFDVKD in the germline V gene. The CDR3 nucleotides are TGTGCCACCAGTGAGACGGACAGGGATACCGGGGAGCTGTTTTTT. Translating it yields CATSETDRDTGELFF.

About this clonotype: In this CDR3 the conserved last residue, phenylalanine or tryptophan, is missing, so a read error is likely. CDR3 in amino acids: CASSYLQEKETQYS. The CDR3 region has the DNA TGTGCCAGCAGTTACCTCCAGGAAAAAGAGACCCAGTACTCC. J is TRBJ2-5 and V is TRBV6-2 or TRBV6-3; no firm D call. The CDR3 has 14 residues. Per the germline V gene, CDR1 is MNHEY and CDR2 is SVGEGT. V was cut by 2 bases and J by 3 bases, with 10 bases left in between.

With respect to this clonotype: The CDR3 carries no conserved terminal phenylalanine or tryptophan, so it likely arises from a read error. The chain combines TRBV12-5 with TRBJ2-7, with 8 bases lining up with TRBD1. This CDR3 has 18 residues. V was clipped by 6 bases and J by 3 bases; unmatched bases: 19. Germline assignment: CDR1 LGHNT and CDR2 FRNRAP. CDR3 sequence: CASGRALQGERYDYEQYS. In nucleotides, the CDR3 is TGTGCTAGTGGACGGGCCCTACAGGGGGAAAGATATGACTACGAGCAGTACTCC.

Many counts were recorded for this clonotype. The rearrangement joins TRBV12-3 or TRBV12-4 to TRBJ2-7, with D tentatively TRBD2 (5 bases). CDR3 length: 13 residues. V lost 3 bases and J lost 5, with 11 bases in between. In DNA form, the CDR3 reads TGTGCCAGCAGTTTTAGGGAGTTCAACGAGCAGTACTTC. It yields the protein CASSFREFNEQYF.

The V and J genes are TRBV18 and TRBJ2-7, with 7 bases identical to TRBD1. The length of the CDR3 is 14 residues. After removal of 5 bases from V and 5 bases from J, the junction contained 9 bases not matched to a gene. CDR1 is KGHSH and CDR2 is LQKENI in the germline V gene. The CDR3 region is CASSSATGWDEQYF. In DNA, the CDR3 is TGTGCCAGCTCATCGGCGACAGGGTGGGACGAGCAGTACTTC.

The table lists this clonotype with many counts. An end of the junction does not agree with germline; a read error may underlie this. The chain carries TRBV24-1 and TRBJ2-7; TRBD1 might be the D (5 bases). This CDR3 region has 18 residues. The germline V gene has CDR1 KGHDR and CDR2 SFDVKD. CDR3 amino acids: CATSGLFPGRRGWYGQYF. CDR3 DNA sequence: TGTGCCACCAGTGGGCTTTTTCCAGGGCGGAGAGGCTGGTACGGGCAGTACTTC.

This clonotype was picked up many times. The rearrangement links TRBV9 to TRBJ2-7; D possibly uses TRBD1 or TRBD2 (5 bases each). Trimming shortened V by 0 bases and J by 2 bases, and 9 bases separated the two germline ends. CDR3 size: 14 residues. Germline V CDR1 and CDR2: SGDLS, YYNGEE. For the CDR3, the DNA is TGTGCCAGCAGCGTAGGGCCGGGACCCTACGAGCAGTACTTC. The encoded protein is CASSVGPGPYEQYF.

Regarding this clonotype: Mismatch with germline at one junction end may stem from a read error. The CDR3 bases are TGTGCCAGCAGCGTAGCACCGGGGGATACCTACGAGCACTACTTC. This codes for CASSVAPGDTYEHYF. The rearrangement links TRBV9 to TRBJ2-7; a possible D gene is TRBD2 (6 bases). This CDR3 is built from 15 residues. Germline values: CDR1 SGDLS, CDR2 YYNGEE.

This clonotype was seen ten or more times. The chain couples TRBV30 to TRBJ2-7; D call uncertain. Looked up from germline, CDR1 is GTSNPN and CDR2 is SVGIG (reference sequence). Trimming removed 4 bases at V and 4 bases at J, with 11 bases between. The CDR3 length is 12 residues. The CDR3 DNA reads as TGTGCCTGGACCCCCGGGTCATACGAGCAGTACTTC. It yields the protein CAWTPGSYEQYF.

This clonotype was seen repeatedly, ten times or more. V usage is TRBV4-1 and J usage is TRBJ2-5, with 10 positions matching TRBD1. Per the germline V gene, CDR1 is MGHRA and CDR2 is YSYEKL. This CDR3 contains 15 residues. V dropped 4 bases and J dropped 3; count of bases not matched to a gene: 5. The CDR3 reads CASSPGQGDEETQYF. The CDR3 region has the DNA TGCGCCAGCAGCCCCGGACAGGGGGATGAAGAGACCCAGTACTTC.

This clonotype was counted many times. The chain uses TRBV28 and TRBJ1-1; TRBD1 matches 7 bases. Germline V gene sequence: CDR1 MDHEN, CDR2 SYDVKM. The CDR3 covers 17 residues. V lost 6 bases and J lost 4; bases outside the gene matches: 17. The CDR3 nucleotides are TGTGCCAGCAGGGAAACAGGGGAGGGTTATGGGGGCACTGAAGCTTTCTTT. It is translated as CASRETGEGYGGTEAFF.

This clonotype was seen many times. The chain is built from TRBV5-8 and TRBJ2-7; the match to TRBD2 covers 8 bases. Germline V gene lookup returns CDR1 SGHTS and CDR2 YDEGEE. CDR3 length: 17 residues. V gave up 3 bases and J gave up 2 bases; unmatched junction bases: 13. In nucleotides, the CDR3 is TGTGCCAGCAGCTATCAGGGTGCCGGGAGGGCTCCCTACGAGCAGTACTTC. The encoded protein is CASSYQGAGRAPYEQYF. Using reference TRBV5-8 and TRBJ2-7 for the parts outside the CDR3, the full variable domain is EAGVTQSPTHLIKTRGQQATLRCSPISGHTSVYWYQQALGLGLQFLLWYDEGEERNRGNFPPRFSGRQFPNYSSELNVNALELEDSALYLCASSYQGAGRAPYEQYFGPGTRLTVT.

This chain uses TRBV6-1 with TRBJ1-2, with 7 positions matching TRBD1. The germline V gene encodes CDR1 MNHNS and CDR2 SASEGT. The V gene end was trimmed by 2 bases and the J gene end by 1 base; junction bases not matched to a gene: 13. This CDR3 comprises 18 residues. This CDR3 is CASSEREVGTDINYGYTF. DNA of the CDR3: TGTGCCAGCAGTGAAAGGGAAGTCGGGACAGACATTAACTATGGCTACACCTTC.

The chain employs TRBV6-2 or TRBV6-3 and TRBJ2-2, with 7 nucleotides matching TRBD1. Per germline, CDR1 MNHEY and CDR2 SVGEGT. The CDR3 runs to 17 residues. The J segment lost 0 bases and the V segment lost 6 bases, leaving 10 bases of the junction unmatched. The CDR3 DNA sequence: TGTGCCAGCAGACCCGGCCATGGGACAGCGAACACCGGGGAGCTGTTTTTT. Its protein is CASRPGHGTANTGELFF.

This clonotype was seen repeatedly, ten times or more. The chain has TRBV6-5 and TRBJ1-2; TRBD1 might be the D (5 bases). V dropped 0 bases and J dropped 8 bases, with 13 bases sitting between them. The germline CDR1 and CDR2 sequences are MNHEY and SVGAGI. The CDR3 loop spans 14 amino acids. The CDR3: CASSYSLGARGYTF. CDR3 nucleotides: TGTGCCAGCAGTTACTCCCTAGGGGCGCGCGGCTACACCTTC.

In its sample, this clonotype was seen a few times. The V and J genes are TRBV12-5 and TRBJ2-2; no firm D call. CDR3 size: 16 residues. Germline V CDR1 and CDR2: LGHNT, FRNRAP. V lost 2 bases and J 6 bases, leaving 16 bases between the germline ends. CDR3 nucleotide sequence: TGTGCTAGTGGTTTGCCAAAGGTGGAGTCGGCCGGGGAGCTGTTTTTT. Translation gives CASGLPKVESAGELFF.